This T cell receptor beta chain was sequenced during a study of T cell responses to AZD1222 COVID-19 vaccine. Across the whole study: Investigators merged groups given second doses at roughly 4 or roughly 12 weeks. Study observations and caveats: Among AZD1222 vaccinees, only six or seven were seropositive at baseline. White British donors predominated, females outnumbered males, and clonal diversity was possibly underestimated.

By sample fraction, this clone is large. Its antigen is undetermined. Germline lookup yields CDR1 SNHLY and CDR2 FYNNEI. The CDR3 has 16 residues. Trimming pared 4 bases from V and 10 bases from J, leaving 20 bases between. Libraries were prepared by immunoSEQ multiplex PCR; TCRdb keeps only in-frame clonotypes and omits some of them. The table lists about 92,000 clones, under 90% of them singletons. The rearrangement joins TRBV2 to TRBJ1-6, with D possibly being TRBD1 (5 bases). The source is an adult in good health. This specimen was peripheral blood, taken on day 0 of AZD1222 vaccination. The CDR3 DNA sequence: TGTGCCAGCAGTGGCGCGGGACCCCATCTGACCTCACCCCTCCACTTT. Translating it yields CASSGAGPHLTSPLHF.